What follows describes a single TCR beta chain. What it binds is unknown. These data originate in a study of cytomegalovirus exposure and HLA in healthy donors. V trimming: 3 bases; J trimming: 5 bases; junction bases outside the gene matches: 12. The CDR3 length is 17 residues. CDR1 is MNHEY, CDR2 SMNVEV, per germline (reference sequence). Study-wide points: According to the study, 180 or so TCR beta chains were cytomegalovirus-associated. The CMV antigen specificity of a few CMV-associated chains was confirmed through in vitro analysis. Generally TCR sequences proved uncommon, though certain public TCRs appeared in numerous donors.

Data came from immunoSEQ multiplex PCR; TCRdb stores just in-frame clones and leaves some out. The table shows tens of thousands of clones, with around 96% occurring only once. The sample comprised PBMCs. The source of this sequence is a man aged 18 to 30 in good health and CMV-seronegative. The V call is TRBV27, the J call TRBJ2-5; 10 positions agree with TRBD2. CDR3 sequence (DNA): TGTGCCAGCAGTTTGAGGCTAGCGGGAGAAATGGGTGAGACCCAGTACTTC. Translated, it gives CASSLRLAGEMGETQYF.